This entry is about one T cell receptor (beta chain). These data originate in a study of blood T cell repertoires in COVID-19. Across the study: Sites across the United States, Italy and Spain contributed samples from acute and convalescent COVID-19. T cells, B-cell-depleted T cells, or PBMCs provided the cDNA or gDNA that served as material.

Germline CDR1 reads SGHRS; CDR2 reads YFSETQ. The CDR3 consists of 14 residues. The germline V and J ends were trimmed by 2 bases and 4 bases, with 12 bases remaining between them. TCRdb's copy holds only in-frame clones and misses some; the assay was immunoSEQ multiplex PCR. The sample contains roughly 16,000 clones, 76% of which appear only once. The sample taken for sequencing was peripheral blood. V and J are TRBV5-1 and TRBJ1-2; D call uncertain. The TCR comes from a man between 65 and 85 years old with active or convalescent COVID-19. The CDR3 sequence is CASSLTEIGYGYTF. As DNA, the CDR3 is TGCGCCAGCAGCTTAACGGAGATCGGCTATGGCTACACCTTC.